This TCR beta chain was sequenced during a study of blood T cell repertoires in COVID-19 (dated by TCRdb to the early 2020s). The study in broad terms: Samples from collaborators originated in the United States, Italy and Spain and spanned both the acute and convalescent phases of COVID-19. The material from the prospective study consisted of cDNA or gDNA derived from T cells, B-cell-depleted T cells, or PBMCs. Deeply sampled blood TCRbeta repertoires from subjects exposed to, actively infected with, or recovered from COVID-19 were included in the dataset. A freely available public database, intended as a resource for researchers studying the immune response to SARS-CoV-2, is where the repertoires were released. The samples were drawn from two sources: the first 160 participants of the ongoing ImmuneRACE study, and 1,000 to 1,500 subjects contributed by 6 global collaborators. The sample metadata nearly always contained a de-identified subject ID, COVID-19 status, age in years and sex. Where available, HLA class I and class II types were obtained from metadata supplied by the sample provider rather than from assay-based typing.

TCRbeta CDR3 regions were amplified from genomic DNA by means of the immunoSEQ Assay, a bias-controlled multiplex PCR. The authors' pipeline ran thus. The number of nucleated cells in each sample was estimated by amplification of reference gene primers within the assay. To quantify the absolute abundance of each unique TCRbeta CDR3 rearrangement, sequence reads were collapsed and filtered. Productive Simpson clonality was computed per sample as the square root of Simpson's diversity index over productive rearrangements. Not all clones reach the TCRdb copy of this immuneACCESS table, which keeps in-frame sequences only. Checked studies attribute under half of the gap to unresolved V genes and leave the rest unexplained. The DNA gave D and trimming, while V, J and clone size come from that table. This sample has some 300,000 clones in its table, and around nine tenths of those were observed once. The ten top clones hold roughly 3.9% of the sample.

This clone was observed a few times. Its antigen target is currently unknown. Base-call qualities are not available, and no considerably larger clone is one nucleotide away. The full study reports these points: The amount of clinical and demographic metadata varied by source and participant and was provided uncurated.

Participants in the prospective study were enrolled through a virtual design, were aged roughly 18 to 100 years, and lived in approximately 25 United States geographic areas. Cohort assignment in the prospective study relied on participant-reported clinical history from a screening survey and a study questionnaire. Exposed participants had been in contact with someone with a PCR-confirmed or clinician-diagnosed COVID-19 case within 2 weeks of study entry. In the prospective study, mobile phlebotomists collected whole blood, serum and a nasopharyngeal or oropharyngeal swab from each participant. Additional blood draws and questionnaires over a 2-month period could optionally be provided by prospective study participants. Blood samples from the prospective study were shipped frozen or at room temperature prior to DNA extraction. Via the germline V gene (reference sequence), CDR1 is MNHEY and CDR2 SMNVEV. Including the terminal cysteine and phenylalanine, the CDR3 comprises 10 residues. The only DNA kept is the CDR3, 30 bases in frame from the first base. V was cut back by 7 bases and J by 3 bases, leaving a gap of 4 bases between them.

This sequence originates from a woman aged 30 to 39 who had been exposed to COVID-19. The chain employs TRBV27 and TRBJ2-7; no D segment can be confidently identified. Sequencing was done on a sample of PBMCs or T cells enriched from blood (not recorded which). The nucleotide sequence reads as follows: TGTGCCAGCACCCACTACGAGCAGTACTTC. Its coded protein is CASTHYEQYF.